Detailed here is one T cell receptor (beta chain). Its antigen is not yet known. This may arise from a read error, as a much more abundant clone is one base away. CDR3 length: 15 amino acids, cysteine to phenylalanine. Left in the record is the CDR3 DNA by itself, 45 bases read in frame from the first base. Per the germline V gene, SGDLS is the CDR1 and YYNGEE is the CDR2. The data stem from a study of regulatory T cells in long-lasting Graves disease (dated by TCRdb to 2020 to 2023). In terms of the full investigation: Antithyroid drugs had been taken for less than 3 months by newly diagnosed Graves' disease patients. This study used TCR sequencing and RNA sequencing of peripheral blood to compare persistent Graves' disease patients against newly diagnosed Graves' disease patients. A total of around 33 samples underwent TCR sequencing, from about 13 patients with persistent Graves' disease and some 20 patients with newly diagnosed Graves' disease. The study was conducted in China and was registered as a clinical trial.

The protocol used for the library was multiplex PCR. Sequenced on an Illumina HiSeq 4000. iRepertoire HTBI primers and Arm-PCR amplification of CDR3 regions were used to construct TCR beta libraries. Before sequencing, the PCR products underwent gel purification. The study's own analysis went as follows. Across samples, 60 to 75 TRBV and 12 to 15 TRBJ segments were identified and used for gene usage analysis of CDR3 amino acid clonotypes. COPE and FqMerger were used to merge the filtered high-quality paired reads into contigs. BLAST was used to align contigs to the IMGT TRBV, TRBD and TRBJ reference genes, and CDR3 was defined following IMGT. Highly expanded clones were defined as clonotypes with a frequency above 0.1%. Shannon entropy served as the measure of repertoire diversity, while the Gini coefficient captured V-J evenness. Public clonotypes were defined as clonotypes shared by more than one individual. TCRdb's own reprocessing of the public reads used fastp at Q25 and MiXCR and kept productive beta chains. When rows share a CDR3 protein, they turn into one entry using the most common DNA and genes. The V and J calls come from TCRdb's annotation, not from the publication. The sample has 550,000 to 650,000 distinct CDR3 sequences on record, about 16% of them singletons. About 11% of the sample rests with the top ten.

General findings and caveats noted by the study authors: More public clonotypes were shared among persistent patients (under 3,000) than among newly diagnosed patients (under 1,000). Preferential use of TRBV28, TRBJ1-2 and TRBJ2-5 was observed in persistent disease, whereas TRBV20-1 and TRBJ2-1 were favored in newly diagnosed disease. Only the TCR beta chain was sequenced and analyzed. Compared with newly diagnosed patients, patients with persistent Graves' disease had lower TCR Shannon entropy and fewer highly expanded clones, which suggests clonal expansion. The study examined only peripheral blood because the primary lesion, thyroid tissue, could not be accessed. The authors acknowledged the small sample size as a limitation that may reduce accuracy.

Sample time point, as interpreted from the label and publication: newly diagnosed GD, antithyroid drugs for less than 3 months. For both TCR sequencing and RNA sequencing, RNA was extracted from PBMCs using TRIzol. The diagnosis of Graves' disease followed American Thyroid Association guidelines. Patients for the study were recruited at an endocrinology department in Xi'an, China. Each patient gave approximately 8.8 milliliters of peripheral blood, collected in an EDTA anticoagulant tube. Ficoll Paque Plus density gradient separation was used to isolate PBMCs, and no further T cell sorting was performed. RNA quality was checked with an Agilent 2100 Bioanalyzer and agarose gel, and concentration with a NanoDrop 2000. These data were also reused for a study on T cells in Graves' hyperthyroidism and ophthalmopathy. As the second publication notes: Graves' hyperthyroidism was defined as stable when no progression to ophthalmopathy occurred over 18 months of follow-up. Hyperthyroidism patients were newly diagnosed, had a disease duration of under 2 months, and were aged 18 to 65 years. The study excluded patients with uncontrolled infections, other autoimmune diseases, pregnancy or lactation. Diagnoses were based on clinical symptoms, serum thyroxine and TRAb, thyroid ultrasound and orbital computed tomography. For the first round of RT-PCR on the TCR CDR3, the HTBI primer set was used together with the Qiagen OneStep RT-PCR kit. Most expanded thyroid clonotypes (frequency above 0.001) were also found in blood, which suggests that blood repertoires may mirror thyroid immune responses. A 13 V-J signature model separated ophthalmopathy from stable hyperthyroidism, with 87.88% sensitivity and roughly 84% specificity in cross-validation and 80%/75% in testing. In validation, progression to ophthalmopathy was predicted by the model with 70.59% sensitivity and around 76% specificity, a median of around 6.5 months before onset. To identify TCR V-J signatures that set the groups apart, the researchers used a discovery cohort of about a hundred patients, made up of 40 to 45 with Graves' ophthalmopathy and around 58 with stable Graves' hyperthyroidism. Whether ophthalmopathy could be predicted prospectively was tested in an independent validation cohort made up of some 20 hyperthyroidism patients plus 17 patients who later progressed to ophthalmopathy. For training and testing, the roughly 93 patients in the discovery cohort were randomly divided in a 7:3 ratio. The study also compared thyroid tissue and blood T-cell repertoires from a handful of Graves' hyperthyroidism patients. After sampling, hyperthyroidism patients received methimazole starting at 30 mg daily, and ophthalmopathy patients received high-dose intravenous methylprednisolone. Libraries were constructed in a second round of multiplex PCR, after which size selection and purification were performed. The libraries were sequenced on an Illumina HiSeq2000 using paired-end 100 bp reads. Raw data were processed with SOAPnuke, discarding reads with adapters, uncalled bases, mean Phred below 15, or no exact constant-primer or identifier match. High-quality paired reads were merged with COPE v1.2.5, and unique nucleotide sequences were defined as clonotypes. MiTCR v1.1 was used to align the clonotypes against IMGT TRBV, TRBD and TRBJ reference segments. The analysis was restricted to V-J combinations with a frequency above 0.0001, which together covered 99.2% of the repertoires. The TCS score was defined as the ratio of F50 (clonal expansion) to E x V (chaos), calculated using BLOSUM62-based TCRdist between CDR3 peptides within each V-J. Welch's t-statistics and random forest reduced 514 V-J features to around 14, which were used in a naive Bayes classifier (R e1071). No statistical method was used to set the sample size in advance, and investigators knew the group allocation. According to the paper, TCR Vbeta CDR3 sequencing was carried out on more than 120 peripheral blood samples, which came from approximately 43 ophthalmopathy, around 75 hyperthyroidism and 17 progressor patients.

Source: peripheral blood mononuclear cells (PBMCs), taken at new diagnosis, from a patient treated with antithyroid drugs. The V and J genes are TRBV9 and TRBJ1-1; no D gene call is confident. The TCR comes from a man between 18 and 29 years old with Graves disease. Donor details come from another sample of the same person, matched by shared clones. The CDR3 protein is CASSVEPGMNTETFF. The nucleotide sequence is TGTGCCAGCAGCGTAGAGCCTGGAATGAACACTGAAACTTTCTTT.